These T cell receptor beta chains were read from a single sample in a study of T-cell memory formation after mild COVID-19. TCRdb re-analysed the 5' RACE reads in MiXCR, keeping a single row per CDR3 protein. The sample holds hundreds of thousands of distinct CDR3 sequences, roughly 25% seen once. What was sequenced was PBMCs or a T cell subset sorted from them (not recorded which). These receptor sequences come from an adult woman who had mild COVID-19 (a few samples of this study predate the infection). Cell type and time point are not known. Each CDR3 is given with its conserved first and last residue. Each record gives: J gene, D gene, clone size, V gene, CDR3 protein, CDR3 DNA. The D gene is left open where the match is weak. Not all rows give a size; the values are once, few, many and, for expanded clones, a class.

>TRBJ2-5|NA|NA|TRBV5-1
CASSLDGFPETQYF
TGCGCCAGCAGCTTGGACGGGTTCCCAGAGACCCAGTACTTC
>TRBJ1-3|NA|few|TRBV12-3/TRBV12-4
CASPEGTSGNTIYF
TGTGCCAGCCCGGAAGGGACCTCTGGAAACACCATATATTTT
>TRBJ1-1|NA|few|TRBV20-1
CSAEIGGRVNTEAFF
TGCAGTGCTGAGATCGGGGGGAGAGTGAACACTGAAGCTTTCTTT
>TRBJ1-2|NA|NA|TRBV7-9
CASSLMEGVNNYGYTF
TGTGCCAGCAGCTTAATGGAGGGGGTCAATAACTATGGCTACACCTTC
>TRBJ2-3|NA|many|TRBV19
CASSSGPDADTQYF
TGTGCCAGTAGCAGCGGACCAGATGCAGATACGCAGTATTTT
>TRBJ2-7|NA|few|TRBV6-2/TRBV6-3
CASIVAGGRDYEQYF
TGTGCCAGCATAGTCGCCGGGGGTAGAGACTACGAGCAGTACTTC
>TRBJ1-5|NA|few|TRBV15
CATSRAEEYSNQPQHF
TGTGCCACCAGCAGAGCGGAGGAATATAGCAATCAGCCCCAGCATTTT
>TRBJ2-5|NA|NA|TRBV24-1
CATSEGGTEQETQYF
TGTGCCACCAGTGAGGGAGGGACAGAACAAGAGACCCAGTACTTC
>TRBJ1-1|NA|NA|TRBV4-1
CASSRANLNTEAFF
TGCGCCAGCAGCCGGGCAAACCTGAACACTGAAGCTTTCTTT
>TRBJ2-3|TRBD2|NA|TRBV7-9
CASSLASALAASTDTQYF
TGTGCCAGCAGCTTAGCGTCCGCACTAGCGGCCTCCACAGATACGCAGTATTTT
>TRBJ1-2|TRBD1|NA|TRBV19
CASSAVVTGGGNGYTF
TGTGCCAGTAGTGCCGTCGTGACAGGGGGAGGAAATGGCTACACCTTC
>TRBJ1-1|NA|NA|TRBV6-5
CASSTQVNTEAFF
TGTGCCAGCAGTACACAAGTCAACACTGAAGCTTTCTTT
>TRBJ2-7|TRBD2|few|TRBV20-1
CSARTLAGGSYEQYF
TGCAGTGCCAGGACACTAGCGGGGGGCTCCTACGAGCAGTACTTC
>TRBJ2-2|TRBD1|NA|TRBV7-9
CASSPVGQMMNTGELFF
TGTGCCAGCAGCCCCGTGGGACAGATGATGAACACCGGGGAGCTGTTTTTT
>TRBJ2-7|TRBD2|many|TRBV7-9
CASSLLAGAPSYEQYF
TGTGCCAGCAGTCTCCTAGCGGGAGCGCCATCCTACGAGCAGTACTTC
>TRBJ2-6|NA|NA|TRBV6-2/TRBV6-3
CASQLRGPGSGANVLTF
TGTGCCAGCCAACTACGGGGGCCCGGCTCTGGGGCCAACGTCCTGACTTTC